What follows describes a single TCR beta chain. What it binds is not known. Only in-frame clones appear in the TCRdb table, and some are missing; sequencing was by immunoSEQ multiplex PCR. Found here are 150,000 to 190,000 clones, 90% of them singletons; the top ten hold less than 2%. This sample stems from a study of T cell responses to AZD1222 COVID-19 vaccine. Overall study results and limits: The donor group comprised mostly white British people and more females; the analysis possibly underestimated clonal diversity. Receipt of two AZD1222 doses was followed by a rise in Spike-specific TCR breadth and depth. No day 14 peak samples; only post-peak repertoires were characterized.

The CDR3 is 15 amino acids. The germline V and J ends were trimmed by 5 bases and 7 bases, with 17 bases remaining between them. Looked up from germline, CDR1 is KGHDR and CDR2 is SFDVKD. This receptor was obtained from an adult in good health. Sequences were derived from peripheral blood, sampled on day 0 of AZD1222 vaccination. The chain employs TRBV24-1 and TRBJ2-1; D possibly matches TRBD1 or TRBD2 (5 bases each). The CDR3 loop reads CATSGSGLPFNEQFF. The CDR3 DNA follows: TGTGCCACCAGTGGATCGGGGCTCCCCTTTAATGAGCAGTTCTTC.